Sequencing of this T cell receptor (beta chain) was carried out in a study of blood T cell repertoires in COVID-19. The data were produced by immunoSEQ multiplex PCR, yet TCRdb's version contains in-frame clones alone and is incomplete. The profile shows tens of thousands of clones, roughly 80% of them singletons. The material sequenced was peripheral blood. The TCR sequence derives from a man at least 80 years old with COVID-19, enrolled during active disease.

The CDR3 sequence: CASSLGGGRGNQPQHF. The CDR3 region has the DNA TGTGCCAGCAGCTTGGGAGGGGGCCGAGGCAATCAGCCCCAGCATTTT. This rearrangement joins TRBV5-8 to TRBJ1-5; 7 nucleotides match TRBD1. With 0 bases clipped from V and 2 bases from J, the junction kept 5 bases outside the gene matches. The CDR3 runs 16 residues. Per the germline V gene, CDR1 is SGHTS and CDR2 is YDEGEE.